What follows is one T cell receptor (beta chain) and its context. Its matching antigen is unknown. This record comes from a study of radiotherapy plus CTLA-4 blockade in lung cancer. Trimming took off 1 base at V and 4 bases at J, with 11 bases between the two ends. This CDR3 has 15 amino acids. In germline, CDR1 is KGHSH, CDR2 LQKENI. Repertoires were generated with immunoSEQ multiplex PCR, while TCRdb's copy carries only in-frame clones and drops some. The sample consists of roughly 68,000 clones, around 73% of them appearing once. Whole-study results and caveats: TCR clones from tumors expanded in blood after radiotherapy plus ipilimumab.

The clonotype comes from a human donor with non-small cell lung cancer who had a complete response to radiotherapy plus ipilimumab. Material: peripheral blood, obtained from a patient treated with radiotherapy plus ipilimumab. V and J are TRBV18 and TRBJ2-1, with D possibly being TRBD1 (6 bases). The CDR3 here is CASSPLRDIYNEQFF. For the CDR3, the DNA is TGTGCCAGCTCACCACTCAGGGACATATACAATGAGCAGTTCTTC.